This T cell receptor beta chain was identified in a study of CD8 T cells in ankylosing spondylitis. Study-wide results and caveats: Ankylosing spondylitis blood appeared to carry a characteristic TCR beta motif of roughly 8 highly homologous variants. With a CD8+ phenotype, disease-linked clones were relatively rare in peripheral blood. As reported, disease-linked clones showed significant enrichment in matched ankylosing spondylitis synovial fluid.

TCRdb recomputed calls from the 5' RACE reads with MiXCR, one row per CDR3 protein. The sample includes about 340,000 distinct CDR3 sequences, around 15% of them seen just once. This clonotype was seen a handful of times. Its specificity is unknown. CDR1 is SGHNT, CDR2 YENEEA, per germline. Trimming stripped 0 bases from V and 2 bases from J, with 10 bases between. The CDR3 is 16 amino acids. Sequenced: blood, either unsorted or a sorted T cell fraction (not recorded which). The chain has TRBV11-3 and TRBJ2-2; D uncertain. This receptor was taken from a male donor with ankylosing spondylitis or in good health (not recorded which). CDR3 sequence (DNA): TGTGCCAGCAGCTTAGACGATAGGCCAAACACCGGGGAGCTGTTTTTT. Amino acid sequence: CASSLDDRPNTGELFF.